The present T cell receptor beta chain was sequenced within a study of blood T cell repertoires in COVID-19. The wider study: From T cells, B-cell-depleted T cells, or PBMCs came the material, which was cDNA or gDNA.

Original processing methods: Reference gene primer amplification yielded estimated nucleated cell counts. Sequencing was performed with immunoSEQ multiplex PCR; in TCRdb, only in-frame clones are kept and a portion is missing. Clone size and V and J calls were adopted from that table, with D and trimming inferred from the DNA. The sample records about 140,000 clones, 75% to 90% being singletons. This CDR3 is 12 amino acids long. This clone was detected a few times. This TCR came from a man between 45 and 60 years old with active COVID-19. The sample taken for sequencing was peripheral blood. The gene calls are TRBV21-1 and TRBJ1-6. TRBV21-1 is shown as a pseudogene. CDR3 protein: CAGRGGRSPLHF. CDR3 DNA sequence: TGTGCCGGAAGGGGAGGGCGTTCACCCCTCCACTTT.